This passage covers 27 T cell receptor beta chains from one sample sequenced in a study of blood T cell repertoires in COVID-19 (dated by TCRdb to 2020 to 2022). Library preparation employed the immunoSEQ multiplex PCR assay. Entries here come from immuneACCESS through TCRdb and include only in-frame sequences with V and J called. Some clones fail to appear in such tables; in the studies checked, an unresolved V gene covers under half of the shortfall, and the cause of the remainder is unknown. The sample data list approximately 72,000 clones, and around nine tenths of these were observed just once. The ten largest clones take up around 14% of the sample. Material for sequencing was peripheral blood. These receptors were collected from a woman aged 60-75 years with acute or convalescent COVID-19.

This chain links TRBV29-1 with TRBJ2-1; a possible D gene is TRBD1 (5 bases). CDR1 and CDR2 (germline): SQVTM, ANQGSEA. The CDR3 has 13 amino acids. Trimming stripped 3 bases from V and 9 bases from J, with 15 bases between. In DNA form, the CDR3 reads TGCAGCGTTGAGGGGAACCAGGGAAGTGAGCAGTTCTTC. This codes for CSVEGNQGSEQFF.

The CDR3 coding sequence is TGTGCCAGCAGTTTCGGTACAGGGGCGAAATATGGCTACACCTTC. This translates into CASSFGTGAKYGYTF. V usage is TRBV5-4 and J usage is TRBJ1-2; 7 bases agree with TRBD1. CDR3 length: 15 residues. Germline loops: CDR1 SGHNT, CDR2 YYREEE (reference sequence). Trimming took 5 bases from V and 5 from J; bases not matched to a gene: 12.

In DNA, the CDR3 is TGTGCCAGCAGTTCGAGGGGGCGCGTCTACAATGAGCAGTTCTTC. This sequence encodes CASSSRGRVYNEQFF. This rearrangement joins TRBV6-5 to TRBJ2-1; TRBD1 agrees at 7 bases. The J segment lost 3 bases and the V segment lost 4 bases, leaving 6 bases of the junction unmatched. CDR3 length: 15 residues. CDR1 is MNHEY, CDR2 SVGAGI, per germline.

This clone came up a few times. The chain couples TRBV5-5 to TRBJ1-5; D not resolved. The CDR3 covers 15 residues. V was trimmed by 0 bases and J by 3 bases, leaving 10 bases between them. Looked up from germline, CDR1 is SGHKS and CDR2 is YYEKEE (reference sequence). The CDR3 nucleotides read TGTGCCAGCAGCTTGGCCTGGGGAGACAATCAGCCCCAGCATTTT. It specifies CASSLAWGDNQPQHF.

The CDR3 sequence is CASSHGQGPSGANVLTF. CDR3 DNA sequence: TGTGCCAGCAGCCACGGACAGGGCCCGTCAGGGGCCAACGTCCTGACTTTC. The J gene is TRBJ2-6, the V gene TRBV5-4, with TRBD1 identical over 8 bases. The CDR3 consists of 17 residues. V lost 4 bases and J lost 4; bases outside the gene matches: 10. Germline V gene lookup returns CDR1 SGHNT and CDR2 YYREEE (reference sequence).

The chain uses TRBV6-1 and TRBJ1-4, with 7 bases aligning to TRBD1. The CDR3 is 16 amino acids. Germline-derived CDR1 and CDR2 are MNHNS and SASEGT. V was pared by 3 bases and J by 8 bases, with 12 bases of the junction left unmatched. The CDR3 here is CASSDLGGREEEKLFF. The DNA for the CDR3 is TGTGCCAGCAGTGACTTAGGGGGCAGGGAAGAAGAAAAACTGTTTTTT.

This clone was observed a few times. The rearrangement uses TRBV29-1 and TRBJ1-6, with a weak D call TRBD1 (6 bases). CDR3 length: 13 residues. V was trimmed by 6 bases and J by 7 bases, leaving 13 bases between them. Germline CDR1 and CDR2: SQVTM and ANQGSEA. The CDR3 is CSVRGQPNSPLHF. The DNA for the CDR3 is TGCAGCGTCAGAGGACAGCCAAATTCACCCCTCCACTTT.

The chain recombines TRBV12-3 or TRBV12-4 with TRBJ1-2; a weak D match, TRBD1 (5 bases). This CDR3 is built from 13 residues. V lost 6 bases and J lost 2, with 10 bases in between. This chain's CDR3 is CASSPGGNYGYTF. DNA for the CDR3: TGTGCCAGCAGCCCCGGGGGAAACTATGGCTACACCTTC.

The CDR3 DNA reads TGTGCCAGCAGTTCCCAGCCGGGGACCTACGAGCAGTACTTC. This sequence encodes CASSSQPGTYEQYF. J is TRBJ2-7 and V is TRBV6-6; maybe TRBD2 (5 bases). Germline CDR1 and CDR2: MNHNY and SVGAGI (reference sequence). CDR3 size: 14 residues. V dropped 4 bases and J dropped 2 bases, with 12 bases sitting between them.

This clone was seen only a few times. The chain has TRBV3-1 (or the pseudogene TRBV3-2) and TRBJ2-5; 10 positions agree with TRBD2. V lost 5 bases and J lost 5; bases outside the gene matches: 5. Germline lookup yields CDR1 LGHDT and CDR2 YNNKEL (reference sequence). The CDR3 has 14 residues. The CDR3 reads CASSERGGFETQYF. CDR3 DNA: TGTGCCAGCAGCGAGCGGGGGGGCTTCGAGACCCAGTACTTC.

Concerning this clone: One junction end disagrees with the germline gene, perhaps due to a read error. The rearrangement links TRBV7-2 to TRBJ2-1, with 12 bases matching TRBD2. Per the germline V gene, CDR1 is SGHTA and CDR2 is FQGNSA. The CDR3 totals 14 residues. The CDR3 protein is CASSLGSSGGAMVF. The CDR3 region has the DNA TGTGCCAGCAGCTTAGGCTCTAGCGGGGGGGCAATGGTCTTC.

This clone was observed a few times. This chain joins TRBV7-2 and TRBJ2-2, with D perhaps matching TRBD1 (5 bases). CDR1 and CDR2 from the germline V gene are SGHTA and FQGNSA. CDR3 length equals 15 residues. Deletions cut 1 base from V and 5 bases from J, with 11 bases between. CDR3 bases: TGTGCCAGCAGCTTAGTGTACAGGCGTACCGGGGAGCTGTTTTTT. Translated: CASSLVYRRTGELFF. Supplemented by reference TRBV7-2 and TRBJ2-2, the full variable domain reads GAGVSQSPSNKVTEKGKDVELRCDPISGHTALYWYRQSLGQGLEFLIYFQGNSAPDKSGLPSDRFSAERTGGSVSTLTIQRTQQEDSAVYLCASSLVYRRTGELFFGEGSRLTVL.

The chain uses TRBV5-1 and TRBJ2-7; TRBD1 agrees at 10 bases. The V gene end was trimmed by 5 bases and the J gene end by 4 bases; junction bases not matched to a gene: 6. This CDR3 is built from 14 residues. Germline CDR1 is SGHRS and CDR2 is YFSETQ. CDR3 sequence reads: CASSTDRGRYEQYF. The CDR3 DNA sequence: TGCGCCAGCAGTACTGACAGGGGGCGTTACGAGCAGTACTTC.

The rearrangement joins TRBV3-1 (or the pseudogene TRBV3-2) to TRBJ2-7; 10 bases agree with TRBD2. This CDR3 has 15 amino acids. The trim removed 2 bases at V and 4 bases at J, leaving 5 bases unmatched. Looked up from germline, CDR1 is LGHDT and CDR2 is YNNKEL (reference sequence). CDR3: CASSQLSGGAYEQYF. The DNA of the CDR3 is TGTGCCAGCAGCCAACTAAGCGGGGGGGCATACGAGCAGTACTTC.

This clone turned up a few times. The rearrangement uses TRBV5-1 and TRBJ1-1; no clear D gene. The V and J ends lost 4 bases and 6 bases respectively, with 16 bases between them. This CDR3 region has 14 residues. Looked up from germline, CDR1 is SGHRS and CDR2 is YFSETQ. As DNA, the CDR3 is TGCGCCAGCAGCCGTGATACCCTCCGCGCTGAAGCTTTCTTT. This codes for CASSRDTLRAEAFF.

The chain recombines TRBV24-1 with TRBJ2-5; 7 bases match TRBD1. In germline, CDR1 is KGHDR, CDR2 SFDVKD. CDR3 length: 16 residues. V gave up 3 bases and J gave up 2 bases; unmatched junction bases: 8. This chain's CDR3 is CATSDRRQGGQETQYF. As DNA, the CDR3 is TGTGCCACCAGTGATCGCCGACAGGGTGGACAAGAGACCCAGTACTTC.

This sequence joins TRBV14 and TRBJ2-7, with D possibly TRBD2 on 5 matching bases. This CDR3 has 16 residues. V was cut by 3 bases and J by 2 bases, with 17 bases left in between. CDR1 and CDR2 from the germline V gene are SGHDN and FVKESK. The CDR3 region is CASSHPSGSPTYEQYF. Here the CDR3 DNA reads TGTGCCAGCAGCCATCCCTCGGGATCTCCAACCTACGAGCAGTACTTC.

The V and J genes are TRBV14 and TRBJ2-5; D possibly corresponds to TRBD2 (6 bases). V shed 4 bases and J shed 1 base, with 7 bases lying between them. Germline-derived CDR1 and CDR2 are SGHDN and FVKESK. The CDR3 consists of 13 residues. In DNA form, the CDR3 reads TGTGCCAGCAGCCGCGGGACCCAAGAGACCCAGTACTTC. Its protein is CASSRGTQETQYF.

The chain carries TRBV10-1 and TRBJ1-1; the D gene is possibly TRBD1 (5 bases). This CDR3 has 17 amino acids. Germline loops: CDR1 WNHNN, CDR2 SYGVQD (reference sequence). The V and J ends lost 2 bases and 0 bases respectively, with 16 bases between them. In DNA form, the CDR3 reads TGCGCCAGCAGTGAGCCCCGAAACAGGAGAATGAACACTGAAGCTTTCTTT. Translated: CASSEPRNRRMNTEAFF.

This clone has just a few counts. The chain couples TRBV29-1 to TRBJ1-1; D is perhaps TRBD1 (5 bases). Deletions cut 7 bases from V and 6 bases from J, with 18 bases between. CDR3 length: 13 amino acids. CDR1 is SQVTM and CDR2 is ANQGSEA in the germline V gene. The chain's CDR3 is CSAATRRGAEAFF. The CDR3 DNA is TGCAGCGCCGCAACGCGTCGGGGGGCTGAAGCTTTCTTT.

This rearrangement joins TRBV14 to TRBJ2-1, with D tentatively TRBD2 (5 bases). CDR3 length: 13 amino acids. With 4 bases removed from V and 8 bases from J, the gap between germline ends came to 12 bases. Germline V lookup: CDR1 SGHDN, CDR2 FVKESK. This chain's CDR3 is CASSRRTRDEQFF. CDR3 DNA sequence: TGTGCCAGCAGCCGAAGGACTCGGGATGAGCAGTTCTTC.

The rearrangement links TRBV5-1 to TRBJ1-2; a weak D match, TRBD1 (5 bases). CDR3 length equals 14 residues. V lost 1 base to trimming and J lost 8 bases, with 15 bases between them. Germline CDR1 reads SGHRS; CDR2 reads YFSETQ. This chain's CDR3 is CASSLQGEVDGYTF. The CDR3 region has the DNA TGCGCCAGCAGCTTGCAGGGTGAGGTCGACGGCTACACCTTC.

This chain links TRBV4-2 with TRBJ1-4, with D possibly matching TRBD1 (5 bases). The V and J ends lost 0 bases and 6 bases respectively, with 14 bases between them. CDR1 is LGHNA and CDR2 is YNFKEQ in the germline V gene. The CDR3 is 16 amino acids. This chain's CDR3 is CASSQDYGGGDEKLFF. CDR3 in DNA: TGTGCCAGCAGCCAAGATTACGGCGGGGGGGATGAAAAACTGTTTTTT.

The gene calls are TRBV28 and TRBJ1-4, with 8 nucleotides matching TRBD1. The CDR3 covers 15 residues. Germline assignment: CDR1 MDHEN and CDR2 SYDVKM. V shed 7 bases and J 6 bases; nucleotides not matched to a gene: 10. This CDR3 reads CASNSNPGGDEKLFF. CDR3 DNA: TGTGCCAGCAATTCAAATCCAGGGGGCGATGAAAAACTGTTTTTT.

The chain has TRBV19 and TRBJ1-1, with 8 bases that match TRBD1. After removal of 4 bases from V and 0 bases from J, the junction contained 1 base not matched to a gene. Germline loops: CDR1 LNHDA, CDR2 SQIVND (reference sequence). The CDR3 loop spans 14 amino acids. CDR3 loop: CASSRDRLNTEAFF. The CDR3 DNA follows: TGTGCCAGTAGTAGGGACAGGTTGAACACTGAAGCTTTCTTT.

The genes are TRBV5-1 and TRBJ2-7; 9 nucleotides line up with TRBD1. Germline V gives CDR1 SGHRS, CDR2 YFSETQ. The CDR3 has 14 amino acids. With 4 bases clipped from V and 5 bases from J, the junction kept 7 bases outside the gene matches. The CDR3 DNA is TGCGCCAGCAGCCCGACAGGGGGGATCAACGAGCAGTACTTC. Translated, it gives CASSPTGGINEQYF.

This clone was seen only once. The DNA of the CDR3 is TGCGCCAGCAGCTTGGCCCCAGGATGGAAGGCTAGCGGGGGGCGGGAGACCCAGTACTTC. Residues: CASSLAPGWKASGGRETQYF. J is TRBJ2-5 and V is TRBV5-1, with 11 bases lining up with TRBD2. CDR1 is SGHRS, CDR2 YFSETQ, per germline. V gave up 0 bases and J gave up 5 bases; unmatched junction bases: 18. The CDR3 has 20 residues. Variable domain in full (rest from reference TRBV5-1 and TRBJ2-5): KAGVTQTPRYLIKTRGQQVTLSCSPISGHRSVSWYQQTPGQGLQFLFEYFSETQRNKGNFPGRFSGRQFSNSRSEMNVSTLELGDSALYLCASSLAPGWKASGGRETQYFGPGTRLLVL.